This T cell receptor beta chain was identified in a study of shared clonotypes between healthy human individuals. Study background: Each donor contributed plates that comprised three CD4 naive, three CD4 memory, two CD8 naive and one CD8 memory.

Assay execution took place at the deep level. Profiled with immunoSEQ multiplex PCR; TCRdb holds only in-frame clones, not every one. Among some 1 million clones listed, more than 60% were seen once. CDR3 length equals 15 residues. Per the germline V gene, CDR1 is GTSNPN and CDR2 is SVGIG (reference sequence). The trim removed 2 bases at V and 3 bases at J, leaving 4 bases unmatched. Comment on this clone: Antigen unknown.

Study outcomes and limitations: Donor clonotype sharing was expected to depend on sequencing depth.

The origin of this receptor is a man aged 18 to 30 in good health. The sequencing input was memory CD4+ T cells sorted from blood. Subset indicated: CD45RA-negative fraction. The chain has TRBV30 and TRBJ2-5; 12 bases fit TRBD2. DNA of the CDR3: TGTGCCTGGAGTCTACTAGCGGGGGGCAAAGAGACCCAGTACTTC. As protein: CAWSLLAGGKETQYF.